This entry describes one TCR beta chain. Its cognate antigen is unknown. These data come from a study of cytomegalovirus exposure and HLA in healthy donors. Study-level results: A few CMV-associated chains were confirmed in vitro to be specific for CMV antigens.

Sequenced by immunoSEQ multiplex PCR; TCRdb stores in-frame clones only, minus some. The sample lists tens of thousands of clones, about 90% seen once, with 3.5% to 4% in the top ten. CDR1 and CDR2 from the germline V gene are SGHRS and YFSETQ. The V end was cut by 4 bases, the J end by 4 bases, with 15 bases between. This CDR3 has 16 amino acids. The receptor was derived from a woman aged 18 to 35 in good health and CMV-seropositive. Sequenced material: PBMCs. The chain has TRBV5-1 and TRBJ1-6, with unresolved D. In DNA, the CDR3 is TGCGCCAGCAGCCCGTTGGTGGGAGAATATAATTCACCCCTCCACTTT. Translated, it gives CASSPLVGEYNSPLHF.